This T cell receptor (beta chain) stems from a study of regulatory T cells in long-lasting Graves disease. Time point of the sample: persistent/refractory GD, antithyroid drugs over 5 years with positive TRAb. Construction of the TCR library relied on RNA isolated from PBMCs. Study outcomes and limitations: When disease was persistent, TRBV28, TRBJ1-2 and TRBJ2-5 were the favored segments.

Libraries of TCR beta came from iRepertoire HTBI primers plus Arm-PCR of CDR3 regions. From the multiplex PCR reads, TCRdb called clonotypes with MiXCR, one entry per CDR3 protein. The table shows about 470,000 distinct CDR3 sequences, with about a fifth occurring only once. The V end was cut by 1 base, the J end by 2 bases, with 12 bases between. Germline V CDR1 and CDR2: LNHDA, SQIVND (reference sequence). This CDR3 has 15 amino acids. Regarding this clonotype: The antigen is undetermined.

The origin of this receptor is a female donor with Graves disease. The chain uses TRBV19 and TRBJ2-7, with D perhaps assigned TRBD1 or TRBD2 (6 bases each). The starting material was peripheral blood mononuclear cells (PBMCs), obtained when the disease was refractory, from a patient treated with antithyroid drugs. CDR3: CASSIADRTTYEQYF. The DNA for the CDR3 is TGTGCCAGTAGTATAGCAGACAGGACTACCTACGAGCAGTACTTC.